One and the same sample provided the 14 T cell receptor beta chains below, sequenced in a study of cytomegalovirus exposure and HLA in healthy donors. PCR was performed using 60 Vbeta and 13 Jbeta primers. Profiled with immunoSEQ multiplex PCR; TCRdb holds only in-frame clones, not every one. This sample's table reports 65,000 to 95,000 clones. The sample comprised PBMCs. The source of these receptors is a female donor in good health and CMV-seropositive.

The CDR3 sequence: CAWSVHGRVAYNEQFF. The CDR3 DNA reads as TGTGCCTGGAGTGTACACGGGAGGGTCGCCTACAATGAGCAGTTCTTC. The chain carries TRBV30 and TRBJ2-1, with 8 bases fitting TRBD2. CDR1 and CDR2 from the germline V gene are GTSNPN and SVGIG (reference sequence). CDR3 length: 16 amino acids. The trim removed 0 bases at V and 2 bases at J, leaving 6 bases unmatched.

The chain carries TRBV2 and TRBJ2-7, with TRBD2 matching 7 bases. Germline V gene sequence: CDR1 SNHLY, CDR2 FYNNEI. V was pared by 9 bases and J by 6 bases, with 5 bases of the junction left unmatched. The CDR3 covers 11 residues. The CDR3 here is CASGRASEQYF. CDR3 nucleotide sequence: TGTGCCAGTGGGAGGGCGAGCGAGCAGTACTTC. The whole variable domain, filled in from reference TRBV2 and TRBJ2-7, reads EPEVTQTPSHQVTQMGQEVILRCVPISNHLYFYWYRQILGQKVEFLVSFYNNEISEKSEIFDDQFSVERPDGSNFTLKIRSTKLEDSAMYFCASGRASEQYFGPGTRLTVT.

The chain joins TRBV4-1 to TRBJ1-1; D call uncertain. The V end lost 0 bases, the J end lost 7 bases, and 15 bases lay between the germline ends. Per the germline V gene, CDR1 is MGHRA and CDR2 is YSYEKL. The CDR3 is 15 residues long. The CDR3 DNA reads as TGCGCCAGCAGCCAAGAATTCAGGCTCTCTCATGAAGCTTTCTTT. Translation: CASSQEFRLSHEAFF.

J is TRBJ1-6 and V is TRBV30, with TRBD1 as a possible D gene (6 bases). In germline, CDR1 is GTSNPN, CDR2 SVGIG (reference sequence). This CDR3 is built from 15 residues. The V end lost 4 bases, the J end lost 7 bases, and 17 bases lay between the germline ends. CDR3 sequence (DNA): TGTGCCTGGACCGGAATCAGCCAGGGGAATTCACCCCTCCACTTT. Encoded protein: CAWTGISQGNSPLHF.

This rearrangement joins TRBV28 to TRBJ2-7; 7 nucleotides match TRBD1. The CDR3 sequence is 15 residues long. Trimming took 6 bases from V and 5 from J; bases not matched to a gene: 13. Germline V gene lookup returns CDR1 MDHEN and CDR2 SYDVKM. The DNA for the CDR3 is TGTGCCAGCAGCGGTCTGAAACAGGGGCGCCACGAGCAGTACTTC. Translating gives CASSGLKQGRHEQYF.

CDR3 coding DNA: TGCAGCGTCACCAGCGGGGGCAGCTCCTACGAGCAGTACTTC. Translating gives CSVTSGGSSYEQYF. The chain carries TRBV29-1 and TRBJ2-7; 8 bases fit TRBD2. The CDR3 is 14 residues long. CDR1 and CDR2 from the germline V gene are SQVTM and ANQGSEA. The J segment lost 0 bases and the V segment lost 6 bases, leaving 7 bases of the junction unmatched.

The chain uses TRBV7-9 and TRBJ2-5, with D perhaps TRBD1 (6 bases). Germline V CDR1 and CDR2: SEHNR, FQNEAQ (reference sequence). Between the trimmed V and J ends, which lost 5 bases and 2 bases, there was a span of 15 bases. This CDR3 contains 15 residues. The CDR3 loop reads CASSGRLGAQETQYF. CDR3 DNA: TGTGCCAGCAGCGGACGACTGGGGGCTCAAGAGACCCAGTACTTC. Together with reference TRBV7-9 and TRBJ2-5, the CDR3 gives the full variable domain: DTGVSQNPRHKITKRGQNVTFRCDPISEHNRLYWYRQTLGQGPEFLTYFQNEAQLEKSRLLSDRFSAERPKGSFSTLEIQRTEQGDSAMYLCASSGRLGAQETQYFGPGTRLLVL.

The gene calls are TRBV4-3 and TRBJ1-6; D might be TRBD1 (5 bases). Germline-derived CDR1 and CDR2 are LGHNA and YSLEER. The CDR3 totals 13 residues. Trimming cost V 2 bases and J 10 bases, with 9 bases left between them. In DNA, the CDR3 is TGCGCCAGCAGCCAAAAGGGGAACTCACCCCTCCACTTT. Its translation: CASSQKGNSPLHF.

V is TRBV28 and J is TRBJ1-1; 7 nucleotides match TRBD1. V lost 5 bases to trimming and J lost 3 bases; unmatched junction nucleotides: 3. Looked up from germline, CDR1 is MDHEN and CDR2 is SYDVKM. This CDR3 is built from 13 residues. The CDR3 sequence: CASSRDRDTEAFF. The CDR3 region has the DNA TGTGCCAGCAGTAGAGACAGGGACACTGAAGCTTTCTTT. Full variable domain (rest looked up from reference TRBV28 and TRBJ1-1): DVKVTQSSRYLVKRTGEKVFLECVQDMDHENMFWYRQDPGLGLRLIYFSYDVKMKEKGDIPEGYSVSREKKERFSLILESASTNQTSMYLCASSRDRDTEAFFGQGTRLTVV.

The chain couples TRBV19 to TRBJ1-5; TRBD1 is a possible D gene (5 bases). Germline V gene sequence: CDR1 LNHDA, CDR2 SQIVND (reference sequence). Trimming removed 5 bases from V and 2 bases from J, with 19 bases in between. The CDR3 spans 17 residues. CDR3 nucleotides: TGTGCCAGTAGTTCTCCGGGGGGGACGCAAGGCAATCAGCCCCAGCATTTT. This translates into CASSSPGGTQGNQPQHF. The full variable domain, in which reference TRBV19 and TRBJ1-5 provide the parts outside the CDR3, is DGGITQSPKYLFRKEGQNVTLSCEQNLNHDAMYWYRQDPGQGLRLIYYSQIVNDFQKGDIAEGYSVSREKKESFPLTVTSAQKNPTAFYLCASSSPGGTQGNQPQHFGDGTRLSIL.

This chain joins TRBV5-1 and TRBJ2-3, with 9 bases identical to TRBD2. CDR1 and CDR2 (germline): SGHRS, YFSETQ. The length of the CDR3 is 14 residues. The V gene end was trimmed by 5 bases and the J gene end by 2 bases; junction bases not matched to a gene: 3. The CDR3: CASRAGGNTDTQYF. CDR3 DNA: TGCGCCAGCAGGGCGGGAGGGAACACAGATACGCAGTATTTT.

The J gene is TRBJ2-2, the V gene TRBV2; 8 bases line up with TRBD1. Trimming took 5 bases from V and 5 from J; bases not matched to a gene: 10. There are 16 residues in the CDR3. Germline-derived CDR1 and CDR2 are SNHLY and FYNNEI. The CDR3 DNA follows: TGTGCCAGCAGTCCGACCAGGGGGCAGGTTACCGGGGAGCTGTTTTTT. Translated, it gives CASSPTRGQVTGELFF.

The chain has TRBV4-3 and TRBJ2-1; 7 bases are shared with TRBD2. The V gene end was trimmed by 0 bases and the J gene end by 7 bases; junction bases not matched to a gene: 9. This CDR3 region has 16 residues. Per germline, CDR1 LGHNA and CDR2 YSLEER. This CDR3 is CASSQEGGSGGNEQFF. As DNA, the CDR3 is TGCGCCAGCAGCCAAGAAGGCGGGAGTGGTGGTAATGAGCAGTTCTTC.

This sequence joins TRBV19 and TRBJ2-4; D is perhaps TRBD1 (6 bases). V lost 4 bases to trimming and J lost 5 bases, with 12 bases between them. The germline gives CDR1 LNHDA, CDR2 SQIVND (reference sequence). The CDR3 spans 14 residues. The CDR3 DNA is TGTGCCAGTAGTAGGAAAAACAGGGAAAACATTCAGTACTTC. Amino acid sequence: CASSRKNRENIQYF. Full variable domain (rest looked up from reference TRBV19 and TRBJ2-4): DGGITQSPKYLFRKEGQNVTLSCEQNLNHDAMYWYRQDPGQGLRLIYYSQIVNDFQKGDIAEGYSVSREKKESFPLTVTSAQKNPTAFYLCASSRKNRENIQYFGAGTRLSVL.